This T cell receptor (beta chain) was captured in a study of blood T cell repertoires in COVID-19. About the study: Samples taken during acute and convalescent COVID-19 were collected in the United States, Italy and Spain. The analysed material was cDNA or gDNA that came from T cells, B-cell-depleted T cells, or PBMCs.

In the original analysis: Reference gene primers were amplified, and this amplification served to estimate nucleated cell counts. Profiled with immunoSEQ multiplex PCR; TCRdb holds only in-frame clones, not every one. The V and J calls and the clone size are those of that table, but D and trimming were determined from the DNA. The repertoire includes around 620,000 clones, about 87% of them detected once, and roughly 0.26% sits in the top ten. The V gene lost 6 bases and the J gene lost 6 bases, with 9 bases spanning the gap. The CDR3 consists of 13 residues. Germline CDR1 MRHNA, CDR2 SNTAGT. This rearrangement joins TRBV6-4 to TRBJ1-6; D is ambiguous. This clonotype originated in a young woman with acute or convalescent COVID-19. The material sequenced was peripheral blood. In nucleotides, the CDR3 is TGTGCCAGCAGCCAAGCCTTTAATTCACCCCTCCACTTT. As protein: CASSQAFNSPLHF.